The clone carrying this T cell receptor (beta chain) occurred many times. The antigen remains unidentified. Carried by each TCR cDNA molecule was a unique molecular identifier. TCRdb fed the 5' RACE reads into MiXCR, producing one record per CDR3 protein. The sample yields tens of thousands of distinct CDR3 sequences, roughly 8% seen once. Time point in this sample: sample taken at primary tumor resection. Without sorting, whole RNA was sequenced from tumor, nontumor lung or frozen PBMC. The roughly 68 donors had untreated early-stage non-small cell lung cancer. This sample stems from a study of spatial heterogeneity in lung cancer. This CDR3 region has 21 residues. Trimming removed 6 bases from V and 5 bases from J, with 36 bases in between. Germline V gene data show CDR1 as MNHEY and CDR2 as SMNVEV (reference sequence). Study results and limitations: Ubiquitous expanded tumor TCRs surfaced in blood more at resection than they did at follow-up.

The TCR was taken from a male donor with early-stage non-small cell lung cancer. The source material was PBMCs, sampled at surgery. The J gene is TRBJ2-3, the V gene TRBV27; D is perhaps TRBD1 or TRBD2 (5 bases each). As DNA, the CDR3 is TGTGCCAGCAGCAAGCTCCTAGGGGCCCAAGCAAGCGAGCGAGGGAGAGATACGCAGTATTTT. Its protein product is CASSKLLGAQASERGRDTQYF.